This TCR beta chain appears in the sequencing data of a study of blood T cell repertoires in COVID-19. On the study more broadly: Collection of acute and convalescent COVID-19 samples took place in the United States, Italy and Spain. T cells, B-cell-depleted T cells, or PBMCs provided the cDNA or gDNA that served as material.

The protocol was immunoSEQ multiplex PCR, while the TCRdb copy is restricted to in-frame clones and leaves out a portion. The data show approximately 170,000 clones, approximately 80% seen once. The J segment lost 2 bases and the V segment lost 4 bases, leaving 5 bases of the junction unmatched. Germline lookup yields CDR1 SNHLY and CDR2 FYNNEI. The CDR3 totals 14 residues. The sequenced sample consisted of peripheral blood. This TCR derives from a man aged 65-85 years who had recovered from COVID-19. This chain connects TRBV2 to TRBJ2-7; TRBD1 agrees at 7 bases. The CDR3 loop reads CASSVGDSTYEQYF. CDR3 DNA sequence: TGTGCCAGCAGTGTTGGGGACAGCACCTACGAGCAGTACTTC. The entire variable domain, with the rest obtained from reference TRBV2 and TRBJ2-7, is as follows: EPEVTQTPSHQVTQMGQEVILRCVPISNHLYFYWYRQILGQKVEFLVSFYNNEISEKSEIFDDQFSVERPDGSNFTLKIRSTKLEDSAMYFCASSVGDSTYEQYFGPGTRLTVT.